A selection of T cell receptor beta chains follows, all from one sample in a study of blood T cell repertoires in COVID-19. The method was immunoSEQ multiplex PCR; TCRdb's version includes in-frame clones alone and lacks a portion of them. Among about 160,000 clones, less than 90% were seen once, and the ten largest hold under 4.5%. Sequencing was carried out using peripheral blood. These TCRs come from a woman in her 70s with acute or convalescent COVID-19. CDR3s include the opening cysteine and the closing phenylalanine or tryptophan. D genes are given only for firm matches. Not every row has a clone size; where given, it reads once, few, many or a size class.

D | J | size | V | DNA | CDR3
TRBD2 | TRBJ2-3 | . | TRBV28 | TGTGCCAGCGCCGACAATAGGGCGACGGGAGGGTCAGATACGCAGTATTTT | CASADNRATGGSDTQYF
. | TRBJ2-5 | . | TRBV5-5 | TGTGCCAGCAGCTTCCCAACAACGGGGTCTGCTCAAGAGACCCAGTACTTC | CASSFPTTGSAQETQYF
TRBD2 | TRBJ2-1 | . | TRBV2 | TGTGCCAGCAACGAAGACGTTACCATAGCGGGGGGTCCCTACAATGAGCAGTTCTTC | CASNEDVTIAGGPYNEQFF
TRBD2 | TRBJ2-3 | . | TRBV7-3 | TGTGCCAGCAGCGAAACTAGCGAGAGCACAGATACGCAGTATTTT | CASSETSESTDTQYF
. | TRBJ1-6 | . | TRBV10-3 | TGTGCCATCACACAGGATGTTAATTCACCCCTCCACTTT | CAITQDVNSPLHF
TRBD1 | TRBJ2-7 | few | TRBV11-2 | TGTGCCAGCAGCTTAGGTAGACAGGGTTACGAGCAGTACTTC | CASSLGRQGYEQYF
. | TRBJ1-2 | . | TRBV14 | TGTGCCAGCAGCCTCATGCGCAGGTCTGGCTACACCTTC | CASSLMRRSGYTF
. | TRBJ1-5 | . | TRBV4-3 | TGCGCCAGCAGCCAAGATCTAATGGACTCTCAGCCCCAGCATTTT | CASSQDLMDSQPQHF
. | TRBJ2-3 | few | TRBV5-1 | TGCGCCAGCAGCTTCACAGCAGATACGCAGTATTTT | CASSFTADTQYF
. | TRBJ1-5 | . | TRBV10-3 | TGTGCCATCAGTGAGTCTGTCGGCAATCAGCCCCAGCATTTT | CAISESVGNQPQHF
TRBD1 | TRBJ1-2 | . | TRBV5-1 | TGCGCCAGCAGCTCACAGGGGGACTATGGCTACACCTTC | CASSSQGDYGYTF
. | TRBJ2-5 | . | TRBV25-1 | TGTGCCAGCAGTGAAGGTGCAGGGACCCAGTACTTC | CASSEGAGTQYF
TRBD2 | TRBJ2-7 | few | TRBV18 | TGTGCCAGCTCACCACAAGCTTCTCTTAGACTAGCGGAGAACTACGAGCAGTACTTC | CASSPQASLRLAENYEQYF
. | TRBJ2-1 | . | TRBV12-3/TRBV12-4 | TGTGCCAGCAGCTACTACAATGAGCAGTTCTTC | CASSYYNEQFF
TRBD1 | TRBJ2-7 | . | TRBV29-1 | TGCAGCGTTGCCCAACCCAGGGGGGAGCAGTACTTC | CSVAQPRGEQYF
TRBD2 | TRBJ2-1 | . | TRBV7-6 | TGTGCCAGCCGTAAGAATAGCGGGGACTACAATGAGCAGTTCTTC | CASRKNSGDYNEQFF
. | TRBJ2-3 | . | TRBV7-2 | TGTGCCAGCAGCCCCCTGTCAGGGGCTGATGCAGATACGCAGTATTTT | CASSPLSGADADTQYF
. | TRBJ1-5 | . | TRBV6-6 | TGTGCCAGCAGTTACTCGCCCAGGGCTGGCGATCAGCCCCAGCATTTT | CASSYSPRAGDQPQHF
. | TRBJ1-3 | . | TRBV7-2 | TGTGCCAGCAGCCCTCGGGGGGTTCGGGACACCATATATTTT | CASSPRGVRDTIYF
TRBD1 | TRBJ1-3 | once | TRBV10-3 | TGTGCCATCAGTACGGACAGGTCCTCTGGAAACACCATATATTTT | CAISTDRSSGNTIYF
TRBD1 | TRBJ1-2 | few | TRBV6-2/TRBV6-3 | TGTGCCAGCAGCTCATCAGGGGGACGTGGCTACACCTTC | CASSSSGGRGYTF
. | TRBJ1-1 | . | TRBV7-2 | TGTGCCAGCACCTTAACAGGGAACACTGAAGCTTTCTTT | CASTLTGNTEAFF
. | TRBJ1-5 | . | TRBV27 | TGTGCCAGCAGTTTAGAGAATAGCAATCAGCCCCAGCATTTT | CASSLENSNQPQHF
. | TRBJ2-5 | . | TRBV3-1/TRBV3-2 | TGTGCCAGCAGCTTCGGTCCAGGGTCGGAGACCCAGTACTTC | CASSFGPGSETQYF
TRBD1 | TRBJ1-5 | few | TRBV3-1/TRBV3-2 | TGTGCCAGCAGCCAAGGAAGGGGGCCTCAGCCCCAGCATTTT | CASSQGRGPQPQHF
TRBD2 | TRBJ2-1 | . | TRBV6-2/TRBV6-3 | TGTGCCAGCAGTTACGGGACTAGCGGGAGTAAGTACAATGAGCAGTTCTTC | CASSYGTSGSKYNEQFF
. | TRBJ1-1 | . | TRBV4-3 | TGCGCCAGCAGCCGCGCACCAGGGAGGAGCACTGAAGCTTTCTTT | CASSRAPGRSTEAFF
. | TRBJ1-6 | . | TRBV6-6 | TGTGCCAGCAGACTACAGGGCGGTAATTCACCCCTCCACTTT | CASRLQGGNSPLHF
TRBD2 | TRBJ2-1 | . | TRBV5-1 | TGCGCCAGCAGCTTGGTATGGCGGGGGGGCATGGATGAGCAGTTCTTC | CASSLVWRGGMDEQFF
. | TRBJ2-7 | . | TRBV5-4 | TGTGCCAGCAGCTTGGTGGGGGAGGTCTACGAGCAGTACTTC | CASSLVGEVYEQYF
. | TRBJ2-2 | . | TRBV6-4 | TGTGCCAGCAGTGACTCTTATGGGCAGGGATTTTCCACCGGGGAGCTGTTTTTT | CASSDSYGQGFSTGELFF
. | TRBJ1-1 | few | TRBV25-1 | TGTGCCAGCAGTGAACACCAGGGGTACACTGAAGCTTTCTTT | CASSEHQGYTEAFF
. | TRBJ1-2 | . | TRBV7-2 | TGTGCCAGCAGCTCTACACTAAACAACTATGGCTACACCTTC | CASSSTLNNYGYTF
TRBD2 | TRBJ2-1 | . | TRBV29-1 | TGCAGCGTTGATACTAGCGGGAGCCGCAATGAGCAGTTCTTC | CSVDTSGSRNEQFF
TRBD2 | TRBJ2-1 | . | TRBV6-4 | TGTGCCAGCTCGGGACTAGACAATGAGCAGTTCTTC | CASSGLDNEQFF
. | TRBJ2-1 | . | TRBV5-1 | TGCGCCAGCAGCACAACAGGTACATCCTACAATGAGCAGTTCTTC | CASSTTGTSYNEQFF
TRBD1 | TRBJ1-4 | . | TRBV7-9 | TGTGCCAGCAGCTTAGCACAGGGGGCCTCCAATGAAAAACTGTTTTTT | CASSLAQGASNEKLFF
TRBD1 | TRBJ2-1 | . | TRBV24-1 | TGTGCCACCACCGGGACAGGGGCTGAGCAGTTCTTC | CATTGTGAEQFF